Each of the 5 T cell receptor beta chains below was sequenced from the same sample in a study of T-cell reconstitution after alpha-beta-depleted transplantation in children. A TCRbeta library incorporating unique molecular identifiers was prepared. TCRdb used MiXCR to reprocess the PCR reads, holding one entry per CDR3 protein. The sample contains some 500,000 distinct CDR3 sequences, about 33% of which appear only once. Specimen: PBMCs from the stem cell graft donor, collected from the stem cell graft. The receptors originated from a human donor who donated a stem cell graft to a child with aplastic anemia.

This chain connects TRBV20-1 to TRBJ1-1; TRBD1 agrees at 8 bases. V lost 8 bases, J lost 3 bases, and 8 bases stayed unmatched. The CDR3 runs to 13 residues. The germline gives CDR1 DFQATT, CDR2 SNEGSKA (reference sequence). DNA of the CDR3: TGCAGTTCGATGACAGGGGCGTACACTGAAGCTTTCTTT. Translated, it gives CSSMTGAYTEAFF.

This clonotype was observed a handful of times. The CDR3 here is CASSPDLRSNTGELFF. In nucleotides, the CDR3 is TGCGCCAGCAGCCCGGACCTGAGATCGAACACCGGGGAGCTGTTTTTT. The V gene is TRBV5-1, the J gene TRBJ2-2, with unresolved D. The V gene's germline CDR1 is SGHRS and CDR2 YFSETQ. V shed 4 bases and J shed 0 bases, with 13 bases lying between them. The CDR3 contains 16 residues. Supplemented by reference TRBV5-1 and TRBJ2-2, the full variable domain reads KAGVTQTPRYLIKTRGQQVTLSCSPISGHRSVSWYQQTPGQGLQFLFEYFSETQRNKGNFPGRFSGRQFSNSRSEMNVSTLELGDSALYLCASSPDLRSNTGELFFGEGSRLTVL.

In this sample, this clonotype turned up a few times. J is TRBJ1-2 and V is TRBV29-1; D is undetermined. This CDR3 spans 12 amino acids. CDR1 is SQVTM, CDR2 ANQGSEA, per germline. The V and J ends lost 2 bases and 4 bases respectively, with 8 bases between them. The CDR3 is CSVEPVGYGYTF. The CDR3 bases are TGCAGCGTTGAACCGGTCGGCTATGGCTACACCTTC. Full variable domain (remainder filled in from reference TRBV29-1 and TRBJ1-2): SAVISQKPSRDICQRGTSLTIQCQVDSQVTMMFWYRQQPGQSLTLIATANQGSEATYESGFVIDKFPISRPNLTFSTLTVSNMSPEDSSIYLCSVEPVGYGYTFGSGTRLTVV.

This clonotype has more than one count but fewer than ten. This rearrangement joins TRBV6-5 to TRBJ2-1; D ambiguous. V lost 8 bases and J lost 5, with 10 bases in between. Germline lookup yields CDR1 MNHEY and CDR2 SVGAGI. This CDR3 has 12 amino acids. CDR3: CASSYRDNEQFF. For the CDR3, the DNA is TGTGCCAGCTCCTACCGCGACAATGAGCAGTTCTTC.

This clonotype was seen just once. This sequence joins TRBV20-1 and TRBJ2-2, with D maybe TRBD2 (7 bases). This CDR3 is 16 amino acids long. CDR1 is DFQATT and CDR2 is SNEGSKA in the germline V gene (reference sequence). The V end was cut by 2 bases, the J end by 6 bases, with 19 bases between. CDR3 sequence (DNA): TGCAGTGCTAGACAGGGGCGGGGGTTTAAGGCCGGGGAGCTGTTTTTT. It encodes CSARQGRGFKAGELFF.